This TCR beta chain is from a study of T cells in localized non-small cell lung cancer (TCRdb year 2020). A note on the overall study: T cell repertoires of some 240 early-stage NSCLC patients were analyzed, with tumors being compared against uninvolved tumor-adjacent lungs. The mean age of the NSCLC patients was under 70 years, with about 120 men and about a hundred women. The cohort consisted of roughly 240 treatment-naive NSCLC patients whose localized lung tumors had been resected.

Study-level results and caveats: Since the design was exploratory, TCR variables were selected using unadjusted p-values with no false-discovery rate correction. A median of 57 of the top 100 tumor clones were detected in paired uninvolved adjacent lung, and 28 of these tumor clones were also found among the top 100 clones of the paired uninvolved adjacent lung. Because multi-region sequencing of the tumors was not done, intratumor heterogeneity could not be ruled out. The highest T cell clonality was observed in uninvolved tumor-adjacent lung, where clonality exceeded that of tumor, suggesting that antigenic responses were more focused in uninvolved tumor-adjacent lung. Higher blood T cell density associated with longer overall survival, while higher adjacent-lung clonality associated with shorter survival.

The immunoSEQ Assay was used to sequence TCR beta CDR3 regions from DNA. The source study handled its data this way. T cell density was computed as TCR beta template counts normalized to usable DNA estimated by amplifying housekeeping genes. The preseqR package was used to estimate richness by extrapolating to 400,000 templates for PBMC samples and to 120,000 templates for tissue samples. Clonality was calculated as one minus Pielou's evenness. Differential abundance testing on productive amino-acid clonotypes, with a minimum total count of 5 and an alpha of 0.1, was used to identify tissue-enriched TCRs. Repertoire overlap between compartments was quantified with the Jaccard Index and Morisita Overlap Index. TCR beta CDR3s were clustered by GLIPH together with public tetramer-defined viral CDR3s, and at least three viral sequences plus V-gene enrichment were required for viral motifs. Held by TCRdb, this immuneACCESS table contains in-frame sequences only and omits some clones. Under half of the omission traces to an unresolved V gene where checked; the cause of the rest is unknown. V, J and clone size were drawn from that table, and D and trimming were deduced from the DNA. The sample has 3,000 to 3,500 clones on record, about 29% of them singletons. About 8.2% of the sample is in the top ten clones.

At diagnosis, peripheral blood, uninvolved tumor-adjacent lung and tumor were collected and were preserved as a mix of fresh-frozen and FFPE material. Compared with the rest of its sample, this clone is medium-sized (0.01 to 0.1%). Its antigen is still unknown. No base quality values were provided; no much bigger clone lies one nucleotide off. The CDR3 sequence holds 14 residues, the cysteine and phenylalanine included. Solely the CDR3 DNA is kept, with 42 bases framed from the first base. At the junction V is shortened by 4 bases and J by 2 bases, with 8 bases in between. The germline V gene encodes CDR1 MNHGY and CDR2 SAAAGT.

This TCR was recovered from a male donor aged 60 or over with stage I lung adenocarcinoma. The chain is encoded by TRBV6-8 joined to TRBJ2-2; no confident D gene assignment can be made. The material was lung tumor tissue, obtained before any cancer treatment. The DNA is TGTGCCAGCAGTTCCGGCAGTAACACCGGGGAGCTGTTTTTT. This is translated as CASSSGSNTGELFF.